Listed here are 10 T cell receptor beta chains from one sample, sequenced in a study of human T cells and chemical hapten exposure. Regarding time point: patch test 2, 6 weeks after DPC sensitization. The treatment was: therapeutic diphenylcyclopropenone sensitization with weekly scalp DPC. Via MiXCR, TCRdb re-called the RACE reads, giving one row per CDR3 protein. The profile shows more than 90,000 distinct CDR3 sequences, about an eighth of them singletons. Sequenced material: whole blood, taken in connection with sensitization to the hapten diphenylcyclopropenone (DPC). These receptors all come from a woman aged 40 to 50 with alopecia areata. Some clones in this sample may be carry-over from other donors' samples.

This clonotype was observed many times. The chain carries TRBV20-1 and TRBJ2-4; TRBD1 matches at 7 bases. The V segment lost 3 bases and the J segment 5 bases; nucleotides outside the gene matches: 4. Germline V gives CDR1 DFQATT, CDR2 SNEGSKA (reference sequence). This CDR3 is built from 13 residues. The CDR3: CSASLGQENIQYF. The CDR3 bases are TGCAGTGCTAGTCTAGGACAGGAAAACATTCAGTACTTC.

There are a few counts of this clonotype. The chain is built from TRBV5-1 and TRBJ1-2; D uncertain. CDR3 length equals 14 residues. Trimming stripped 0 bases from V and 4 bases from J, with 10 bases between. Per the germline V gene, CDR1 is SGHRS and CDR2 is YFSETQ. CDR3 in amino acids: CASSLDPGGYGYTF. The CDR3 nucleotides are TGCGCCAGCAGCTTGGATCCGGGAGGCTATGGCTACACCTTC.

The chain links TRBV9 to TRBJ2-7; TRBD1 aligns across 9 bases. The CDR3 extends over 17 amino acids. Trimming cost V 4 bases and J 5 bases; bases outside gene matches: 16. The germline V gene has CDR1 SGDLS and CDR2 YYNGEE. The DNA of the CDR3 is TGTGCCAGCAGCCCTCGCACCGGGACAGGGAGTAGGGACGAGCAGTACTTC. Protein sequence: CASSPRTGTGSRDEQYF.

This clonotype appeared many times. This chain links TRBV6-2 or TRBV6-3 with TRBJ2-3; 11 bases are a match to TRBD1. Germline CDR1 and CDR2: MNHEY and SVGEGT. This CDR3 has 16 residues. With V trimmed by 6 bases and J by 7 bases, 12 bases remained unmatched. The CDR3, as DNA: TGTGCCAGCAGACCCCCCGGGACAGGGGGGCGAAATACGCAGTATTTT. Protein: CASRPPGTGGRNTQYF.

This clonotype was counted at least ten times. This sequence joins TRBV11-2 and TRBJ2-7; D gene ambiguous. In germline, CDR1 is SGHAT, CDR2 FQNNGV. The CDR3 spans 14 residues. Between the trimmed V and J ends, which lost 5 bases and 2 bases, there was a span of 13 bases. This CDR3 is CASSLWAAAYEQYF. The CDR3 nucleotides are TGTGCCAGCAGCCTTTGGGCAGCCGCCTACGAGCAGTACTTC. Drawing the rest from reference TRBV11-2 and TRBJ2-7, the complete variable domain is EAGVAQSPRYKIIEKRQSVAFWCNPISGHATLYWYQQILGQGPKLLIQFQNNGVVDDSQLPKDRFSAERLKGVDSTLKIQPAKLEDSAVYLCASSLWAAAYEQYFGPGTRLTVT.

This clonotype is categorized as medium-sized. One end of the junction is discordant with germline, which a read error may explain. This rearrangement joins TRBV18 to TRBJ2-7, with unresolved D. Germline-derived CDR1 and CDR2 are KGHSH and LQKENI. CDR3 length equals 13 residues. The CDR3 protein is CASSLSLNQTVRF. The CDR3 nucleotides read TGTGCCAGCTCACTTTCCCTGAATCAGACGGTTCGCTTC.

This clonotype has a count of ten or more. The chain combines TRBV6-2 or TRBV6-3 with TRBJ2-1; tentative D call: TRBD2 (6 bases). The CDR3 spans 16 residues. Germline V lookup: CDR1 MNHEY, CDR2 SVGEGT. Trimming took off 5 bases at V and 2 bases at J, with 16 bases between the two ends. The CDR3 region has the DNA TGTGCCAGCAGTATCTCCCCTAGCGCAGCCTACAATGAGCAGTTCTTC. It specifies CASSISPSAAYNEQFF.

This clonotype was detected a few times. The chain couples TRBV10-1 to TRBJ2-7, with D possibly called TRBD1 or TRBD2 (5 bases each). Trimming removed 6 bases at V and 6 bases at J, with 12 bases between. Per germline, CDR1 WNHNN and CDR2 SYGVQD (reference sequence). The CDR3 length is 12 residues. The CDR3 bases are TGCGCCAGCAGCCCTCCGGGGCGCGAGCAGTACTTC. Protein: CASSPPGREQYF.

This clonotype appeared many times. The chain joins TRBV9 to TRBJ2-7, with D hard to call. CDR3 length: 12 amino acids. In germline, CDR1 is SGDLS, CDR2 YYNGEE. V was clipped by 5 bases and J by 3 bases, with 9 bases between them. The CDR3 here is CASSRDDYEQYF. The CDR3 bases are TGTGCCAGCAGTCGTGACGACTACGAGCAGTACTTC.

This clonotype was seen many times. V and J are TRBV28 and TRBJ1-1, with no clear D. V was trimmed by 7 bases and J by 1 base, leaving 4 bases between them. The CDR3 sequence is 11 residues long. Germline V gene data show CDR1 as MDHEN and CDR2 as SYDVKM. The CDR3 spells CASNGNTEAFF. In nucleotides, the CDR3 is TGTGCCAGCAATGGGAACACTGAAGCTTTCTTT.